Sequencing of this T cell receptor beta chain was carried out in a study of blood T cell repertoires in COVID-19. Study-wide background: Spain, Italy and the United States supplied samples that represented acute and convalescent COVID-19. From T cells, B-cell-depleted T cells, or PBMCs came the material, which was cDNA or gDNA.

CDR1 is MNHEY and CDR2 is SVGAGI in the germline V gene. The junction had 7 bases not matched to a gene; V was cut back by 6 bases and J by 6 bases. This CDR3 spans 15 amino acids. Seattle enrolled patients during active infection and tracked them longitudinally. Generated by immunoSEQ multiplex PCR, the TCRdb table keeps only in-frame clones and is missing some. The table lists roughly 410,000 clones, around 87% of them singletons. This receptor was taken from a woman aged 60-70 years with COVID-19, enrolled during active disease. The rearrangement joins TRBV6-5 to TRBJ2-1; 11 nucleotides align to TRBD1. Sequenced sample: peripheral blood. The CDR3 sequence is CASRTGTGGSNEQFF. The CDR3 DNA reads as TGTGCCAGCAGAACCGGGACAGGGGGGTCCAATGAGCAGTTCTTC.